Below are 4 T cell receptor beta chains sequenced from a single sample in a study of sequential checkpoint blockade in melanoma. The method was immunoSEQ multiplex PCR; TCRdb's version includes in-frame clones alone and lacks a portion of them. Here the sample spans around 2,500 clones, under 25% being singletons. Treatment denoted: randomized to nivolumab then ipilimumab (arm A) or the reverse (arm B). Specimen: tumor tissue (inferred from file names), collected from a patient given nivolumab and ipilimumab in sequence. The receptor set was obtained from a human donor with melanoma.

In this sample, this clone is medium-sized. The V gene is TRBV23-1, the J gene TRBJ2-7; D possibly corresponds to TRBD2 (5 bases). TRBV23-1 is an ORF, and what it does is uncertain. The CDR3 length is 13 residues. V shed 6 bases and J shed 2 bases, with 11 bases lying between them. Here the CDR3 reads CASSQTGTYEQYF. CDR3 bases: TGCGCCAGCAGCCAGACGGGAACCTACGAGCAGTACTTC.

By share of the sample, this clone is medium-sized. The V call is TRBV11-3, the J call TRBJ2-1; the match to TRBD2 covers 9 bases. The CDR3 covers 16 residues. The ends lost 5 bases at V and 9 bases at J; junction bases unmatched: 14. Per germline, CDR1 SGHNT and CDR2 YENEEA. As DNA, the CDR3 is TGTGCCAGCAGCACCAGAACTAGCGGGCGGCCAGGTGAGCAGTTCTTC. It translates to CASSTRTSGRPGEQFF.

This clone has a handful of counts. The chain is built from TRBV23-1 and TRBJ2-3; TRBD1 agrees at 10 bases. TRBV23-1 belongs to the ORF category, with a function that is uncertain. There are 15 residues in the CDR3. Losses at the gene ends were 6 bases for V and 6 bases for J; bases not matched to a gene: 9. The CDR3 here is CASSQGTGDSDTQYF. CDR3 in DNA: TGCGCCAGCAGCCAAGGGACAGGGGACTCCGATACGCAGTATTTT.

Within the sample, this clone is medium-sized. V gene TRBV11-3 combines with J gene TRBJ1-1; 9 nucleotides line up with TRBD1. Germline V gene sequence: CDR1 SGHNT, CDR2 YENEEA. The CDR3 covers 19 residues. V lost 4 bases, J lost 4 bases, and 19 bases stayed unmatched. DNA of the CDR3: TGTGCCAGCAGCTCCTATTATGCAGGACAGGGGCGAGGAGTCACTGAAGCTTTCTTT. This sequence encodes CASSSYYAGQGRGVTEAFF.